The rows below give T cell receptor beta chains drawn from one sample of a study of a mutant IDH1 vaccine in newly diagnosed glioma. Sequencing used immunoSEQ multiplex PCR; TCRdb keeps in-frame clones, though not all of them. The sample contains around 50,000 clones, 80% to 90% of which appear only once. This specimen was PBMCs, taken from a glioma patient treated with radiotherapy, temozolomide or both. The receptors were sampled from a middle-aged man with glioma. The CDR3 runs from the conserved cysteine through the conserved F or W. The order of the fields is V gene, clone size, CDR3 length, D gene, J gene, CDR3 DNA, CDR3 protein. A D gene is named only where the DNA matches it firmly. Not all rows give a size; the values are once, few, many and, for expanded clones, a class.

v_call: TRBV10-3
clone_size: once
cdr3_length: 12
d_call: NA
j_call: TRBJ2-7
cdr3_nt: TGTGCCATCAGTGATTTGGTTGACGAGCAGTACTTC
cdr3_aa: CAISDLVDEQYF

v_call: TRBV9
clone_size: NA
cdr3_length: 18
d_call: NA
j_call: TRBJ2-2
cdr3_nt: TGTGCCAGCAGCGTAGAGTCCGGGGCCCCAAAGAACACCGGGGAGCTGTTTTTT
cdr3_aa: CASSVESGAPKNTGELFF

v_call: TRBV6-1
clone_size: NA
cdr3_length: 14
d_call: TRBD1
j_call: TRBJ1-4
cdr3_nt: TGTGCCAGCCGGGACAGGGGTTATGACGAAAAACTGTTTTTT
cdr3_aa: CASRDRGYDEKLFF

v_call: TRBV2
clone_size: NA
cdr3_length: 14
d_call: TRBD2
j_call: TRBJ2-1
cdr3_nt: TGTGCCAGCAGTCCCAAGAGGACTAGCGATGAGCAGTTCTTC
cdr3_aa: CASSPKRTSDEQFF

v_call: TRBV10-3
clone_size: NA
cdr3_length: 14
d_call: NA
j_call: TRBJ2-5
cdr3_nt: TGTGCCATCAGTGAGGCGGGCGGCAGGGAGACCCAGTACTTC
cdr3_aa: CAISEAGGRETQYF

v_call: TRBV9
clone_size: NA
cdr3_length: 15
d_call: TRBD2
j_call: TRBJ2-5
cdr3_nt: TGTGCCAGCAGCACGGGACTAGCGGGAGTGGAGACCCAGTACTTC
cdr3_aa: CASSTGLAGVETQYF

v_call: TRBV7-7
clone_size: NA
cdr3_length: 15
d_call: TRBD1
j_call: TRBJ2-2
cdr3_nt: TGTGCTAGCAGCTTTGACAGGGGAGTGTCCGGGGAGCTGTTTTTT
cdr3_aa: CASSFDRGVSGELFF

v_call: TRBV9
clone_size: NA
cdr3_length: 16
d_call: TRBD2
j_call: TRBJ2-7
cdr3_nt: TGTGCCAGCAGCCGGCAAGGTAGCGGGAGCTCCTACGAGCAGTACTTC
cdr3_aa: CASSRQGSGSSYEQYF

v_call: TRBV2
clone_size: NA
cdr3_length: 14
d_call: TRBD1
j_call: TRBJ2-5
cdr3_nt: TGTGCCAGCAGTACCGGGACAGGGAAAGAGACCCAGTACTTC
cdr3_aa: CASSTGTGKETQYF

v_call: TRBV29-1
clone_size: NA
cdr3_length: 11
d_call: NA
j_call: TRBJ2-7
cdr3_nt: TGCAGCGTTGAATACGCCGATGAGCAGTACTTC
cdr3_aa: CSVEYADEQYF

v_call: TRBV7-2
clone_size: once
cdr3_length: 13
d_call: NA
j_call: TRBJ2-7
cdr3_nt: TGTGCCAGCAGCTTAATGGTTTCCTACGAGCAGTACTTC
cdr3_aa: CASSLMVSYEQYF

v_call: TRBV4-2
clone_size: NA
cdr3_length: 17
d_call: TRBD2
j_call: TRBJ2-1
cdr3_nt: TGTGCCAGCAGCCAAGAGTTCGGGACTAGCGGGAGTTATGAGCAGTTCTTC
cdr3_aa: CASSQEFGTSGSYEQFF

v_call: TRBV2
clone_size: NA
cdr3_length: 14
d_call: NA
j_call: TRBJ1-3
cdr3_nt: TGTGCCAGCAGTGAACAGGGTTCAGGAAACACCATATATTTT
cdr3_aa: CASSEQGSGNTIYF

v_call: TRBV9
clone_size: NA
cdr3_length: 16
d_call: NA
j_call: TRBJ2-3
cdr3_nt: TGTGCCAGCAGCCCTAGGTTATTAGCGGGCACAGATACGCAGTATTTT
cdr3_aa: CASSPRLLAGTDTQYF

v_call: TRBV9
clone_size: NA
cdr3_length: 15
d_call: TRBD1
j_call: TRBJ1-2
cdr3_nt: TGTGCCAGCAGCGCCCGACAGGGCCTAAACTATGGCTACACCTTC
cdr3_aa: CASSARQGLNYGYTF

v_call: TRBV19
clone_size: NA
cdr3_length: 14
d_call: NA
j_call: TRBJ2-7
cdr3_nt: TGTGCCTGGCCGACCTACAGGATTACCTACGAGCAGTACTTC
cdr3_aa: CAWPTYRITYEQYF

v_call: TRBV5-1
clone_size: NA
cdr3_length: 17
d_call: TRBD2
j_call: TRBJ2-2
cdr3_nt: TGCGCCAGCAGCTTGAGGGCTAGCGGGACCGGCGCCGGGGAGCTGTTTTTT
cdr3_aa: CASSLRASGTGAGELFF

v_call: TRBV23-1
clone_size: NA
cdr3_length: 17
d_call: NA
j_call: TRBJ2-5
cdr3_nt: TGCGCCAGCAGTCAAACAATTAGCACCATAAGAAAAGAGACCCAGTACTTC
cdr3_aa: CASSQTISTIRKETQYF

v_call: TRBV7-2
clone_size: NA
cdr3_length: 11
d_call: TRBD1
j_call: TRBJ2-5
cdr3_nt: TGTGCCAGTCTACAGGGGGAGACCCAGTACTTC
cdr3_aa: CASLQGETQYF

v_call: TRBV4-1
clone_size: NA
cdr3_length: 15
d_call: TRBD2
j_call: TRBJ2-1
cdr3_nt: TGCGCCAGCAGCCTGGGACTATCAACGTGGAGTGAGCAGTTCTTC
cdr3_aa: CASSLGLSTWSEQFF

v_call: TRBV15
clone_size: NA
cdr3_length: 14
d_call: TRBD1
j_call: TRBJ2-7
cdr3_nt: TGTGCCACCAGCGACGACAGGGTGATCTACGAGCAGTACTTC
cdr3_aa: CATSDDRVIYEQYF

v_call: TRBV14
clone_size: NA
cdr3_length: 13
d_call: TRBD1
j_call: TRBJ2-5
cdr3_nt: TGTGCCAGCAGGCGACAGGGGAGCGAGACCCAGTACTTC
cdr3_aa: CASRRQGSETQYF

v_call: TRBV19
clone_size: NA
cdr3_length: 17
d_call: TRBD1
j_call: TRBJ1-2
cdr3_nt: TGTGCCAGTAGTGTACCGGGACAGGGGGCACTAGGCTATGGCTACACCTTC
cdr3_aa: CASSVPGQGALGYGYTF

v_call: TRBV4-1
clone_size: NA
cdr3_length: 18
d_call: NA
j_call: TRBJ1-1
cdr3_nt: TGCGCCAGCAGCCCGAGTCTGGGGGGCGCGATGGTCTCCACTGAAGCTTTCTTT
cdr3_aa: CASSPSLGGAMVSTEAFF

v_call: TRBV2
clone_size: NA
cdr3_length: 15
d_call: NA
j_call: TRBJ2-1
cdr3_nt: TGTGCCAGCAGGGGACCCGGATTCACCTACAATGAGCAGTTCTTC
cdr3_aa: CASRGPGFTYNEQFF

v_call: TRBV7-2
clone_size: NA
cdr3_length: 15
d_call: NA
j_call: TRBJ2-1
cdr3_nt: TGTGCCAGCAGCCAAGTGGGCGGATTACGGAATGAGCAGTTCTTC
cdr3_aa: CASSQVGGLRNEQFF

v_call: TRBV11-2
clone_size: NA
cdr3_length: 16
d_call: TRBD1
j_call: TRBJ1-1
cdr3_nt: TGTGCCAGCAGCTTAAGGGCAGGGGGCGCCGAGACTGAAGCTTTCTTT
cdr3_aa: CASSLRAGGAETEAFF

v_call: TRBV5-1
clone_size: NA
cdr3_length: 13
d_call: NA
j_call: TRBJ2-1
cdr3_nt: TGCGCCAGCAGCTTGGATCGGGACAATGAGCAGTTCTTC
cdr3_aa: CASSLDRDNEQFF

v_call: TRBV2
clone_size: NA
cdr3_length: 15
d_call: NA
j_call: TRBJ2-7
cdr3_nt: TGTGCCAGCAGTGAGTACCGGGACCGCCTTTGGGAGCAGTACTTC
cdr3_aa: CASSEYRDRLWEQYF

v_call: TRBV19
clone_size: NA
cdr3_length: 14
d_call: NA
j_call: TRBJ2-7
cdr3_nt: TGTGCCAGTAGTAGGGACCCCAGCTCCTACGAGCAGTACTTC
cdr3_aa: CASSRDPSSYEQYF

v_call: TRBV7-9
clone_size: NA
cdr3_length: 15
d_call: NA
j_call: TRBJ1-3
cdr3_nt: TGTGCCAGCGGCCTTGGCGGTTCCTCTGGAAACACCATATATTTT
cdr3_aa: CASGLGGSSGNTIYF

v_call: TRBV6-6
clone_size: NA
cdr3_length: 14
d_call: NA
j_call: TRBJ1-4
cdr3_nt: TGTGCCAGCACCAAGAGGGAGTCTAATGAAAAACTGTTTTTT
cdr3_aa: CASTKRESNEKLFF

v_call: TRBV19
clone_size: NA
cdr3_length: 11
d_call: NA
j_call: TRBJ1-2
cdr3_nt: TGTGCCAGTAGTCAGGGCTATGGCTACACCTTC
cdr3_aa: CASSQGYGYTF

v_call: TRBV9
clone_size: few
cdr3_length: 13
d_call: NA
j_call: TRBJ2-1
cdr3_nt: TGTGCCAGCAGCCCCACCCCCTACAATGAGCAGTTCTTC
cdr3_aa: CASSPTPYNEQFF

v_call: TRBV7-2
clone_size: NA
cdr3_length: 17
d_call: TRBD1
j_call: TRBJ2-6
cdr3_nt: TGTGCCAGCAGCTCCGGACAGGTCCACTCTGGGGCCAACGTCCTGACTTTC
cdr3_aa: CASSSGQVHSGANVLTF

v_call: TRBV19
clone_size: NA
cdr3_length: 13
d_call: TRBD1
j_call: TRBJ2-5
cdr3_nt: TGTGCCAGTAGTGTACAGGGGGGAGAGACCCAGTACTTC
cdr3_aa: CASSVQGGETQYF

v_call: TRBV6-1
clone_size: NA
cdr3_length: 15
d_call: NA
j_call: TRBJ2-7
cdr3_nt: TGTGCCAGCAATCCTTTCCGGGGCTCCGCCTACGAGCAGTACTTC
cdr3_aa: CASNPFRGSAYEQYF

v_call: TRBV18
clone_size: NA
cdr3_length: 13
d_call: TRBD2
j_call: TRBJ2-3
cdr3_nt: TGTGCCAGCTCCGGGGGGACTACAGATACGCAGTATTTT
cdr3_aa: CASSGGTTDTQYF

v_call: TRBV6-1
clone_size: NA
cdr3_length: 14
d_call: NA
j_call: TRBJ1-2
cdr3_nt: TGTGCCAGCAGTGAAGGGAGGTTGGCCTATGGCTACACCTTC
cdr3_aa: CASSEGRLAYGYTF

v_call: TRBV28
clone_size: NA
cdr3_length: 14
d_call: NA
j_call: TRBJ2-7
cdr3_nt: TGTGCCAGCAGTTTGGGCGGCCTCTCCTACGAGCAGTACTTC
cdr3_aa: CASSLGGLSYEQYF

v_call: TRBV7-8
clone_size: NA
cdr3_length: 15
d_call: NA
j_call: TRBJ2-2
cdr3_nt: TGTGCCAGCAGCTTAGATCGGGGGCGCGCCGGGGAGCTGTTTTTT
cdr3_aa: CASSLDRGRAGELFF

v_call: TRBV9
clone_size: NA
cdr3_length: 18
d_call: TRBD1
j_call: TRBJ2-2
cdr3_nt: TGTGCCAGCAGCGTGAAAAGCGGGACAGGGGGAAGCACCGGGGAGCTGTTTTTT
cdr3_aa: CASSVKSGTGGSTGELFF

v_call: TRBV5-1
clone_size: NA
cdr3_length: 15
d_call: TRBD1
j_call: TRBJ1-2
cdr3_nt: TGCGCCAGCAGCTCTGGTCCGGGACAGGTTTATGGCTACACCTTC
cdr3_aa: CASSSGPGQVYGYTF

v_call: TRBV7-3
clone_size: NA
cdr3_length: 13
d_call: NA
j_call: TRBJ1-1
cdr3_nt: TGTGCCAGCAGCCCCCACATGAACACTGAAGCTTTCTTT
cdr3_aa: CASSPHMNTEAFF

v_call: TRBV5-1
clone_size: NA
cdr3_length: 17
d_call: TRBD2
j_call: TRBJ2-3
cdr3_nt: TGCGCCAGCAGCCAAAGACCTAGCGGGAGGGGTACAGATACGCAGTATTTT
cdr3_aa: CASSQRPSGRGTDTQYF